This T cell receptor (beta chain) came from a study of control samples from healthy donors and cancer patients. The CDR3 length is 14 residues. V was cut by 7 bases and J by 0 bases, with 13 bases left in between. Germline CDR1 MNHEY, CDR2 SVGAGI. TCRdb's table, derived via immunoSEQ multiplex PCR, lists solely in-frame clones and lacks some. In the table there are about 83,000 clones, around 92% of which are singletons. The sequenced material came from blood. The rearrangement joins TRBV6-5 to TRBJ2-7; D assignment may be TRBD1 or TRBD2 (6 bases each). The origin of this receptor is a man in his fifties in good health. In DNA form, the CDR3 reads TGTGCCAGCAATTATCCGGGGGCCTCCTACGAGCAGTACTTC. It encodes CASNYPGASYEQYF.